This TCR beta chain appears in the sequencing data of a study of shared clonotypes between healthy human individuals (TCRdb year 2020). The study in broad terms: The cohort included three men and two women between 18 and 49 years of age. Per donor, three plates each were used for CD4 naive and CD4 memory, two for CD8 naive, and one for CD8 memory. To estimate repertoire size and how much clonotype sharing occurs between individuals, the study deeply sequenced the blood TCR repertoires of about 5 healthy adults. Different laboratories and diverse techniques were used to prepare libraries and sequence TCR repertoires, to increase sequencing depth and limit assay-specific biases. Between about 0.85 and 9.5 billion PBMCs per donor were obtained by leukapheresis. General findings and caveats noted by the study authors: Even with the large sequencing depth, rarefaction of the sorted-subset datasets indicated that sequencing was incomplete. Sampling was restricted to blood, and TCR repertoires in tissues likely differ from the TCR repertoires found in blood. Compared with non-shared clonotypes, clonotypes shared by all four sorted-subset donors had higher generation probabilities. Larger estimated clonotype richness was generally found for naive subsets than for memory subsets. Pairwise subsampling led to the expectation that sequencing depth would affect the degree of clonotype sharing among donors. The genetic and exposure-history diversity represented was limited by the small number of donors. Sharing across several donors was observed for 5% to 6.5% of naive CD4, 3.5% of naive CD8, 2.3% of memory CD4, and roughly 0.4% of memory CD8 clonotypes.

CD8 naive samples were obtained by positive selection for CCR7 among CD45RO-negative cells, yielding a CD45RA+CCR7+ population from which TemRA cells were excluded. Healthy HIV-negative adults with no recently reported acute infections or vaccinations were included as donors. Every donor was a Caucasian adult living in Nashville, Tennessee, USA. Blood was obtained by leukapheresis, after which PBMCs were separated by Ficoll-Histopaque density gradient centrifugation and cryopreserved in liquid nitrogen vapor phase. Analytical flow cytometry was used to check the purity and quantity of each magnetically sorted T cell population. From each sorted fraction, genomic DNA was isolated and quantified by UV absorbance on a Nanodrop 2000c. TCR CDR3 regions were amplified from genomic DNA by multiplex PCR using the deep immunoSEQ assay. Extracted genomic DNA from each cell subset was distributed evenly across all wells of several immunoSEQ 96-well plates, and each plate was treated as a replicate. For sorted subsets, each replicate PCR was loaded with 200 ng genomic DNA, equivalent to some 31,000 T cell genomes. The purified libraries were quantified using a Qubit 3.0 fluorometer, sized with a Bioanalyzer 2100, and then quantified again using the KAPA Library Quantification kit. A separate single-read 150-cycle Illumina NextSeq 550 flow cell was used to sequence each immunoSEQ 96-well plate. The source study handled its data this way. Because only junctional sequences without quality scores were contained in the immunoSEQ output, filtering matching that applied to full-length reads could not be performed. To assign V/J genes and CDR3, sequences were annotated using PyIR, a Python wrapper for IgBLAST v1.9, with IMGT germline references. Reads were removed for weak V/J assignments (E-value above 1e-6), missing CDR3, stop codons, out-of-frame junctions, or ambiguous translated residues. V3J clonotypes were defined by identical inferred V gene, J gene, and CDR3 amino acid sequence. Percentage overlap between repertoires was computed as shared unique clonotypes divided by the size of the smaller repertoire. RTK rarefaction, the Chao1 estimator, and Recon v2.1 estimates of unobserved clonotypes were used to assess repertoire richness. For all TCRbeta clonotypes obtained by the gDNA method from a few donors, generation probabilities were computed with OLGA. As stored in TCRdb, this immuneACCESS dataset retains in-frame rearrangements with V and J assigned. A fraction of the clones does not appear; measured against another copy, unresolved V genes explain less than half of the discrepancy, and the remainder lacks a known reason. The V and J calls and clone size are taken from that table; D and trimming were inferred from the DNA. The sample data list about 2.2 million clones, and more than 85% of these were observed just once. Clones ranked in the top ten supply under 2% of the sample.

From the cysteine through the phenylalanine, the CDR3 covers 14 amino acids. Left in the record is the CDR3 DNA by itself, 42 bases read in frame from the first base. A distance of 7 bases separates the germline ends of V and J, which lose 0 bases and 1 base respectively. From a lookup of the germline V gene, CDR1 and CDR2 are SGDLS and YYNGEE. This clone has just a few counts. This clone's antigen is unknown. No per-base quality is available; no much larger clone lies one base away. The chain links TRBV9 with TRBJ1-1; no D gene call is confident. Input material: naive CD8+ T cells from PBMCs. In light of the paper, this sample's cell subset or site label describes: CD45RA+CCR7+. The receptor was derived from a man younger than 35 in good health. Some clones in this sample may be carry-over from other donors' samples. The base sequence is TGTGCCAGCAGCGTAGTTTTGGGGAACACTGAAGCTTTCTTT. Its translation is CASSVVLGNTEAFF. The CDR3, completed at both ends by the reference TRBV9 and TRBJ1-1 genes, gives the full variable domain DSGVTQTPKHLITATGQRVTLRCSPRSGDLSVYWYQQSLDQGLQFLIQYYNGEERAKGNILERFSAQQFPDLHSELNLSSLELGDSALYFCASSVVLGNTEAFFGQGTRLTVV.